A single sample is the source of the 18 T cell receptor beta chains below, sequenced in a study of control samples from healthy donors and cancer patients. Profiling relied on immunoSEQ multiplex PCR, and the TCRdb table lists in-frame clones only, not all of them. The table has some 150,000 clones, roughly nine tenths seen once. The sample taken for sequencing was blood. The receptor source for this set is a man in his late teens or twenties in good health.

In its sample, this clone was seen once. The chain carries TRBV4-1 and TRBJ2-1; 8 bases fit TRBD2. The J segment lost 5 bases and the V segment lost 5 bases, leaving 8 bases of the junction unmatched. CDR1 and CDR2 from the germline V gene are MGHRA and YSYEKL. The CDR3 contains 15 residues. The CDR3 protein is CASSYIAGSHNEQFF. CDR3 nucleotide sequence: TGCGCCAGCAGCTATATAGCGGGGTCCCACAATGAGCAGTTCTTC.

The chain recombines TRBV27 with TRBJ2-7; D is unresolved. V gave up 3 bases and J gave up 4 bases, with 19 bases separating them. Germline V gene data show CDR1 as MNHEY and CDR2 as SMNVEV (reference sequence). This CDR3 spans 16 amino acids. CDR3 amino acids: CASSFDFGSGFYEQYF. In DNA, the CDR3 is TGTGCCAGCAGTTTTGACTTCGGGTCTGGTTTTTACGAGCAGTACTTC.

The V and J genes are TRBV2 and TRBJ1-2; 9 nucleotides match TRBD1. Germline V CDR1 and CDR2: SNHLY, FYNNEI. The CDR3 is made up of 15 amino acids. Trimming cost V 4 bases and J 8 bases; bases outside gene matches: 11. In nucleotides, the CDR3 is TGTGCCAGCAGTGGGACAGGGGCGGTCTCGAGGGGCTACACCTTC. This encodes CASSGTGAVSRGYTF.

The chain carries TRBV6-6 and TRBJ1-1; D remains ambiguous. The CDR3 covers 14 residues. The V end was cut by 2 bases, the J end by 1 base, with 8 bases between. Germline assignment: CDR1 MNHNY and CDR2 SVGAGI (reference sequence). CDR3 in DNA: TGTGCCAGCAGTTACGGAGAGACGAACACTGAAGCTTTCTTT. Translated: CASSYGETNTEAFF.

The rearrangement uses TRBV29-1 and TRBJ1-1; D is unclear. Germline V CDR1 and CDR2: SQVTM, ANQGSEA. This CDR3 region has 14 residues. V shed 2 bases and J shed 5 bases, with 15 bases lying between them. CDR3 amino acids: CSVEYRLHVTEAFF. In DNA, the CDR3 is TGCAGCGTTGAATACAGACTACACGTGACTGAAGCTTTCTTT.

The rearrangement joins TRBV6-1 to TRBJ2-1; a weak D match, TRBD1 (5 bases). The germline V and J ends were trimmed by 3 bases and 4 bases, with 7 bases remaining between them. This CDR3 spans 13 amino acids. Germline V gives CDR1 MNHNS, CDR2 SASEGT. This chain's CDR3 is CASSDQGYNEQFF. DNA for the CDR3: TGTGCCAGCAGTGATCAGGGATACAATGAGCAGTTCTTC.

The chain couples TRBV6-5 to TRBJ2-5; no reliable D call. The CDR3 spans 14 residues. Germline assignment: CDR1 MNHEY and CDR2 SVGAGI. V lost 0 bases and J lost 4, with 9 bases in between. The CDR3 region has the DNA TGTGCCAGCAGTTACTCAGCAGGTAGAGAGACCCAGTACTTC. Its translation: CASSYSAGRETQYF.

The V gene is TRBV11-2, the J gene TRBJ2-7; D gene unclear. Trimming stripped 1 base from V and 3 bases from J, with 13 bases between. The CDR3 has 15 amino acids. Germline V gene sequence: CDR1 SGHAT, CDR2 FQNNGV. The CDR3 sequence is CASSLAQYIGYEQYF. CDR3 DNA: TGTGCCAGCAGCTTAGCGCAGTATATAGGCTACGAGCAGTACTTC.

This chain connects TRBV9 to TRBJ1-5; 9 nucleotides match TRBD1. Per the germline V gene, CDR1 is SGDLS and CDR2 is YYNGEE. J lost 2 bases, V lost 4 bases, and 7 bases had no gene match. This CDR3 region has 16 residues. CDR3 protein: CASSLMDRGGNQPQHF. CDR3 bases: TGTGCCAGCAGCCTCATGGACAGGGGTGGCAATCAGCCCCAGCATTTT.

The CDR3 DNA sequence: TGTGCCAGCAGCCAAGTATCAGATAAGAATGAAAAACTGTTTTTT. Its translation: CASSQVSDKNEKLFF. The chain links TRBV3-1 (or the pseudogene TRBV3-2) to TRBJ1-4; D remains unclear. The V gene lost 1 base and the J gene lost 5 bases, with 11 bases spanning the gap. The CDR3 consists of 15 residues. CDR1 LGHDT and CDR2 YNNKEL come from the germline V gene (reference sequence).

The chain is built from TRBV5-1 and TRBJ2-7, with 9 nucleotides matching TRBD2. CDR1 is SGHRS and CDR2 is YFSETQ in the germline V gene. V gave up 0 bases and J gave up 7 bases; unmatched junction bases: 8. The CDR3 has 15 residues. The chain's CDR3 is CASSLAAGGPYEQYF. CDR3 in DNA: TGCGCCAGCAGCTTGGCGGCGGGGGGGCCGTATGAGCAGTACTTC.

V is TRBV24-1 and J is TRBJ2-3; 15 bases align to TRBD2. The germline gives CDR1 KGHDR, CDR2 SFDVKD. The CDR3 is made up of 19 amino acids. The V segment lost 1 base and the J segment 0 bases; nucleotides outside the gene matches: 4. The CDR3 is CATSDLGTSGGISTDTQYF. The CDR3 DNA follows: TGTGCCACCAGTGATTTAGGGACTAGCGGGGGGATTAGCACAGATACGCAGTATTTT.

This CDR3 is CASSDQGQVIYNSPLHF. CDR3 DNA sequence: TGTGCCAGCAGTGACCAGGGACAGGTCATCTATAATTCACCCCTCCACTTT. The chain is built from TRBV6-1 and TRBJ1-6; 8 nucleotides align to TRBD1. CDR3 size: 17 residues. Germline V gene lookup returns CDR1 MNHNS and CDR2 SASEGT. V lost 3 bases to trimming and J lost 3 bases; unmatched junction nucleotides: 7.

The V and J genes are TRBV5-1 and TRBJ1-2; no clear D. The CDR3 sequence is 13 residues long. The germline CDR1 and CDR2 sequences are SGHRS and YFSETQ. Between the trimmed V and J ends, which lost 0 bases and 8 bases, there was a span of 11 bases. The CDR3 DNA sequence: TGCGCCAGCAGCTTGGGGGCAGTATCCGGCTACACCTTC. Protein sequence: CASSLGAVSGYTF.

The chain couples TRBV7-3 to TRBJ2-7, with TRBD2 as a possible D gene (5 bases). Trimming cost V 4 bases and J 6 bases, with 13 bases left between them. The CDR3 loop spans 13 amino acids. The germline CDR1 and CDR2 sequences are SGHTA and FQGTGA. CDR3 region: CASSSVPGGEQYF. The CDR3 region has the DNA TGTGCCAGCAGCTCCGTCCCAGGAGGCGAGCAGTACTTC.

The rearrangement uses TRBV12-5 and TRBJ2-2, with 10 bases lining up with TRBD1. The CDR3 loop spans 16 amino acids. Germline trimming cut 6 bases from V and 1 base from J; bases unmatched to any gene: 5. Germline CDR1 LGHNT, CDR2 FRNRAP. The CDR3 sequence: CASGSRTGGNTGELFF. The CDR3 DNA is TGTGCTAGTGGATCGAGGACAGGGGGGAACACCGGGGAGCTGTTTTTT.

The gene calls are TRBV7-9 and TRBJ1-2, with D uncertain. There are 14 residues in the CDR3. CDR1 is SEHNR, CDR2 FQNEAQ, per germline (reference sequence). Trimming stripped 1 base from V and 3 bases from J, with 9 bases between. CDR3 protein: CASSLDSMDYGYTF. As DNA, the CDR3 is TGTGCCAGCAGCTTAGACAGTATGGACTATGGCTACACCTTC.

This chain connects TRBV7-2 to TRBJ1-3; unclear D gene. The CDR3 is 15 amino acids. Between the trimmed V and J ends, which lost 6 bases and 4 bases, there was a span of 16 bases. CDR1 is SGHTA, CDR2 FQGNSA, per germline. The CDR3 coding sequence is TGTGCCAGCAGTTCGGGCTGGATGGCCGGAAACACCATATATTTT. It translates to CASSSGWMAGNTIYF.